A single sample gave rise to the 26 T cell receptor beta chains below, sequenced in a study of blood T cell repertoires in COVID-19 (dated by TCRdb to 2018 to 2021). The library was built by means of the immunoSEQ multiplex PCR assay. TCRdb obtained this table from immuneACCESS and retained in-frame rearrangements with V and J assigned. These tables miss some clones; where compared with another copy, unresolved V genes account for less than half of the shortfall, and the remainder is unexplained. Recorded for this sample are approximately 400,000 clones; approximately 88% of them occurred a single time. Roughly an eighth of the sample rests with the top ten. Sequencing was performed on peripheral blood. These receptors came from a woman between 50 and 59 years old with COVID-19, enrolled during active disease.

The chain joins TRBV18 to TRBJ1-6, with TRBD1 identical over 7 bases. CDR3 length: 15 residues. V dropped 5 bases and J dropped 7; count of bases not matched to a gene: 8. CDR1 KGHSH and CDR2 LQKENI come from the germline V gene. DNA of the CDR3: TGTGCCAGCTCAAGAGGGGACAGACCAAATTCACCCCTCCACTTT. Translated: CASSRGDRPNSPLHF.

The V call is TRBV9, the J call TRBJ1-2; 11 bases agree with TRBD1. The CDR3 totals 13 residues. Per germline, CDR1 SGDLS and CDR2 YYNGEE. J was trimmed by 7 bases and V by 3 bases; bases with no gene match: 2. In DNA, the CDR3 is TGTGCCAGCAGCGGGACAGGGGGCGTTGGCTACACCTTC. Its translation is CASSGTGGVGYTF.

This clone was seen only once. The chain links TRBV28 to TRBJ1-5, with D perhaps TRBD1 (5 bases). Trimming left V 6 bases short and J 4 bases short, with 19 bases between. CDR1 and CDR2 from the germline V gene are MDHEN and SYDVKM. The CDR3 runs to 16 residues. CDR3 sequence reads: CASSSLGGGGNQPQHF. The CDR3 bases are TGTGCCAGCAGCTCTCTGGGGGGAGGTGGTAATCAGCCCCAGCATTTT. Supplemented by reference TRBV28 and TRBJ1-5, the full variable domain reads DVKVTQSSRYLVKRTGEKVFLECVQDMDHENMFWYRQDPGLGLRLIYFSYDVKMKEKGDIPEGYSVSREKKERFSLILESASTNQTSMYLCASSSLGGGGNQPQHFGDGTRLSIL.

The V and J genes are TRBV7-6 and TRBJ2-7; possible D gene TRBD1, 5 bases. V was cut by 1 base and J by 3 bases, with 13 bases left in between. Germline assignment: CDR1 SGHVS and CDR2 FNYEAQ. CDR3 length: 15 residues. CDR3 amino acids: CASSLESGRYYEQYF. In nucleotides, the CDR3 is TGTGCCAGCAGCTTAGAGTCAGGGCGATACTACGAGCAGTACTTC.

This clone occurred once. This sequence joins TRBV7-2 and TRBJ2-1, with D perhaps matching TRBD1 (6 bases). The length of the CDR3 is 16 residues. Germline values: CDR1 SGHTA, CDR2 FQGNSA. The V and J ends lost 1 base and 0 bases respectively, with 10 bases between them. The CDR3 DNA reads as TGTGCCAGCAGCTTAGAAGGGACAAACTCCTACAATGAGCAGTTCTTC. Residues: CASSLEGTNSYNEQFF.

The chain couples TRBV18 to TRBJ1-1; D not certain. V lost 1 base and J 2 bases, leaving 11 bases between the germline ends. CDR1 is KGHSH, CDR2 LQKENI, per germline. The CDR3 extends over 15 amino acids. The CDR3 DNA is TGTGCCAGCTCACCACACGGGAGTCCTAACACTGAAGCTTTCTTT. Amino acids: CASSPHGSPNTEAFF.

V gene TRBV5-1 combines with J gene TRBJ1-4; D might be TRBD1 (6 bases). The germline V gene encodes CDR1 SGHRS and CDR2 YFSETQ. Trimming took off 6 bases at V and 3 bases at J, with 12 bases between the two ends. The CDR3 covers 14 residues. The CDR3: CASTRDTSNEKLFF. The DNA of the CDR3 is TGCGCCAGCACCCGGGACACCTCTAATGAAAAACTGTTTTTT.

This clone showed up just a few times. The chain combines TRBV15 with TRBJ1-5; possible D gene TRBD1, 6 bases. The CDR3 contains 14 residues. V lost 3 bases and J lost 6, with 12 bases in between. The V gene's germline CDR1 is LNHNV and CDR2 YYDKDF (reference sequence). CDR3 DNA sequence: TGTGCCACCAGCAGCACAGGGAAATCTCAGCCCCAGCATTTT. Its protein is CATSSTGKSQPQHF.

The gene calls are TRBV3-1 (or the pseudogene TRBV3-2) and TRBJ2-7, with 10 nucleotides matching TRBD1. The CDR3 sequence is 15 residues long. Trimming at V came to 3 bases and at J to 6 bases, leaving 8 bases not matched to a gene. In germline, CDR1 is LGHDT, CDR2 YNNKEL (reference sequence). The DNA for the CDR3 is TGTGCCAGCAGCCAGAGTTGGGGACAGGGGCGCGAGCAGTACTTC. Translation gives CASSQSWGQGREQYF.

V and J are TRBV6-1 and TRBJ2-3; the D gene is possibly TRBD1 (5 bases). The CDR3 contains 16 residues. Germline V gene sequence: CDR1 MNHNS, CDR2 SASEGT. Trimming removed 0 bases at V and 2 bases at J, with 12 bases between. This chain's CDR3 is CASSEALYGATDTQYF. The CDR3 nucleotides read TGTGCCAGCAGTGAAGCGCTGTATGGGGCCACAGATACGCAGTATTTT.

The rearrangement joins TRBV11-2 to TRBJ2-5, with TRBD1 matching 9 bases. The CDR3 length is 17 residues. V trimming: 5 bases; J trimming: 4 bases; junction bases outside the gene matches: 14. Germline values: CDR1 SGHAT, CDR2 FQNNGV. The CDR3 DNA sequence: TGTGCCAGCAGCCCTACCCCGGGACAGGGATTTTCAGAGACCCAGTACTTC. Translated, it gives CASSPTPGQGFSETQYF.

This clone occurred once. The rearrangement joins TRBV19 to TRBJ1-5; D ambiguous. The CDR3 runs to 21 residues. CDR1 LNHDA and CDR2 SQIVND come from the germline V gene (reference sequence). Trimming pared 5 bases from V and 0 bases from J, leaving 29 bases between. This CDR3 is CASSRVGNLDGPFNSNQPQHF. Written as DNA, the CDR3 is TGTGCCAGTAGTCGGGTTGGCAACCTCGACGGCCCCTTTAATAGCAATCAGCCCCAGCATTTT.

This clone showed up just a few times. The CDR3 loop reads CAWSLGGSPGNQPQHF. Written as DNA, the CDR3 is TGTGCCTGGAGTCTTGGGGGGTCCCCTGGCAATCAGCCCCAGCATTTT. The chain employs TRBV30 and TRBJ1-5, with D possibly TRBD1 on 5 matching bases. Trimming left V 2 bases short and J 2 bases short, with 16 bases between. CDR1 is GTSNPN and CDR2 is SVGIG in the germline V gene (reference sequence). The CDR3 extends over 16 amino acids. The full variable domain, its missing parts supplied by reference TRBV30 and TRBJ1-5, is SQTIHQWPATLVQPVGSPLSLECTVEGTSNPNLYWYRQAAGRGLQLLFYSVGIGQISSEVPQNLSASRPQDRQFILSSKKLLLSDSGFYLCAWSLGGSPGNQPQHFGDGTRLSIL.

V gene TRBV6-6 combines with J gene TRBJ2-7, with 9 bases that match TRBD1. Germline V gives CDR1 MNHNY, CDR2 SVGAGI (reference sequence). V was clipped by 2 bases and J by 5 bases; unmatched bases: 7. The CDR3 is 15 residues long. For the CDR3, the DNA is TGTGCCAGCAGTTACCCCGGGACAGGGCATGACGAGCAGTACTTC. Encoded protein: CASSYPGTGHDEQYF.

This rearrangement joins TRBV5-1 to TRBJ2-7; TRBD1 agrees at 10 bases. Trimming at V came to 1 base and at J to 3 bases, leaving 4 bases not matched to a gene. The length of the CDR3 is 15 residues. Germline V CDR1 and CDR2: SGHRS, YFSETQ. CDR3 residues: CASSLSRDRGYEQYF. Here the CDR3 DNA reads TGCGCCAGCAGCTTGTCTCGGGACAGGGGCTACGAGCAGTACTTC.

V gene TRBV5-1 combines with J gene TRBJ1-6; TRBD1 is a possible D gene (6 bases). CDR3 length equals 19 residues. V lost 0 bases to trimming and J lost 6 bases, with 22 bases between them. From germline, CDR1 is SGHRS and CDR2 YFSETQ. CDR3 amino acids: CASSLGGIRDTRFNSPLHF. The CDR3 nucleotides read TGCGCCAGCAGCTTGGGGGGCATCCGGGACACCCGTTTTAATTCACCCCTCCACTTT. The full variable domain, in which reference TRBV5-1 and TRBJ1-6 provide the parts outside the CDR3, is KAGVTQTPRYLIKTRGQQVTLSCSPISGHRSVSWYQQTPGQGLQFLFEYFSETQRNKGNFPGRFSGRQFSNSRSEMNVSTLELGDSALYLCASSLGGIRDTRFNSPLHFGNGTRLTVT.

The V and J genes are TRBV15 and TRBJ2-6, with 7 positions matching TRBD2. Germline trimming cut 1 base from V and 0 bases from J; bases unmatched to any gene: 9. The CDR3 runs 19 residues. CDR1 is LNHNV, CDR2 YYDKDF, per germline (reference sequence). DNA for the CDR3: TGTGCCACCAGCAGAGGTAGGACGGGGGGAGCCTCTGGGGCCAACGTCCTGACTTTC. It codes for CATSRGRTGGASGANVLTF.

As to this clone: Other DNA sequences in the sample encode the same CDR3. This chain uses TRBV19 with TRBJ2-1; 8 bases fit TRBD1. The germline CDR1 and CDR2 sequences are LNHDA and SQIVND (reference sequence). This CDR3 spans 14 amino acids. The V gene end was trimmed by 4 bases and the J gene end by 2 bases; junction bases not matched to a gene: 1. The CDR3 reads CASSRDRTYNEQFF. The DNA of the CDR3 is TGTGCCAGTAGTAGGGACAGGACCTACAATGAGCAGTTCTTC.

The chain employs TRBV5-1 and TRBJ1-4; a weak D match, TRBD1 (6 bases). Germline CDR1 SGHRS, CDR2 YFSETQ. V gave up 4 bases and J gave up 3 bases, with 13 bases separating them. This CDR3 region has 15 residues. The CDR3 region is CASSNLTGSNEKLFF. The CDR3, as DNA: TGCGCCAGCAGCAACCTGACAGGCTCTAATGAAAAACTGTTTTTT.

The table lists this clone with a count of one. The genes are TRBV6-5 and TRBJ2-6, with TRBD2 matching 7 bases. This CDR3 contains 15 residues. V dropped 7 bases and J dropped 0; count of bases not matched to a gene: 3. Germline values: CDR1 MNHEY, CDR2 SVGAGI. The CDR3 reads CASTGRVSGANVLTF. CDR3 nucleotide sequence: TGTGCCAGCACAGGGAGGGTCTCTGGGGCCAACGTCCTGACTTTC.

The J gene is TRBJ1-1, the V gene TRBV28; 7 bases fit TRBD1. Germline V lookup: CDR1 MDHEN, CDR2 SYDVKM. Unmatched junction bases numbered 7, after V lost 2 bases and J lost 4 bases. The CDR3 totals 15 residues. Written as DNA, the CDR3 is TGTGCCAGCAGTTTACTTGCAGGGGGAGGCACTGAAGCTTTCTTT. It specifies CASSLLAGGGTEAFF.

The V and J genes are TRBV19 and TRBJ1-1, with TRBD1 identical over 7 bases. CDR3 size: 13 residues. Per germline, CDR1 LNHDA and CDR2 SQIVND (reference sequence). The ends lost 4 bases at V and 6 bases at J; junction bases unmatched: 5. The CDR3 DNA follows: TGTGCCAGTAGTACTACAGGGGACGCTGAAGCTTTCTTT. Translating it yields CASSTTGDAEAFF.

CDR3 nucleotide sequence: TGTGCCAGCAGCGTAGCCCCCAGAGGGGGTAGGGACAATGAGCAGTTCTTC. Protein product: CASSVAPRGGRDNEQFF. The V call is TRBV9, the J call TRBJ2-1; D is possibly TRBD1 (6 bases). The CDR3 consists of 17 residues. Germline V gene sequence: CDR1 SGDLS, CDR2 YYNGEE. Trimming removed 0 bases at V and 5 bases at J, with 18 bases between.

The CDR3 spells CASSQDRRVGTGSTYEQYF. The CDR3 bases are TGCGCCAGCAGCCAAGATAGGAGGGTGGGGACAGGGTCAACCTACGAGCAGTACTTC. The chain uses TRBV4-1 and TRBJ2-7; 9 positions agree with TRBD1. The germline V gene has CDR1 MGHRA and CDR2 YSYEKL. The CDR3 runs to 19 residues. The junction had 14 bases not matched to a gene; V was cut back by 0 bases and J by 2 bases.

The chain recombines TRBV5-1 with TRBJ1-2; maybe TRBD1 (5 bases). This CDR3 is built from 15 residues. V dropped 2 bases and J dropped 1 base, with 12 bases sitting between them. CDR1 is SGHRS and CDR2 is YFSETQ in the germline V gene. The CDR3 sequence: CASSFDSYLNYGYTF. The CDR3 bases are TGCGCCAGCAGCTTCGACAGTTACCTTAACTATGGCTACACCTTC. The whole variable domain, remainder taken from reference TRBV5-1 and TRBJ1-2, is KAGVTQTPRYLIKTRGQQVTLSCSPISGHRSVSWYQQTPGQGLQFLFEYFSETQRNKGNFPGRFSGRQFSNSRSEMNVSTLELGDSALYLCASSFDSYLNYGYTFGSGTRLTVV.

This clone was detected a few times. This chain links TRBV6-6 with TRBJ2-7, with D possibly being TRBD1 (6 bases). The CDR3 is 16 residues long. Germline CDR1 and CDR2: MNHNY and SVGAGI (reference sequence). Trimming took 0 bases from V and 0 from J, leaving 12 bases between them. The CDR3 DNA reads as TGTGCCAGCAGTTACTCCGCCAGGGACAACTCCTACGAGCAGTACTTC. Encoded protein: CASSYSARDNSYEQYF.